This T cell receptor beta chain was identified during a study of shared clonotypes between healthy human individuals. Notes on this clone: Its matching antigen is unknown. Other DNA variants within this sample encode the same CDR3.

Libraries were prepared by immunoSEQ multiplex PCR; TCRdb keeps only in-frame clonotypes and omits some of them. The repertoire consists of hundreds of thousands of clones, with 74% occurring once and the leading ten covering under 2%. The CDR3 sequence is 14 residues long. Germline V gene sequence: CDR1 MNHEY, CDR2 SVGAGI. Trimming removed 8 bases at V and 3 bases at J, with 15 bases between. Study-wide results and limits: Investigators collected only blood, and repertoires in tissues likely differ.

The rearrangement uses TRBV6-5 and TRBJ2-3, with D unresolved. The sequenced sample consisted of memory CD4+ T cells sorted from blood. Subset here: CD45RA-negative fraction. This receptor was taken from a woman in her 30s in good health. CDR3 in DNA: TGTGCCAGCCGTTTGGGGTTTGGGACAGATACGCAGTATTTT. Translation gives CASRLGFGTDTQYF.